One and the same sample provided the 21 T cell receptor beta chains below, sequenced in a study of early T cells in non-severe SARS-CoV-2 infection. MiXCR, run by TCRdb on the 5' RACE reads, gives a single entry per CDR3 protein. The table records under 65,000 distinct CDR3 sequences, roughly 12% of them present only once. The specimen was whole blood. All receptors come from an adult who was a healthcare worker with PCR-confirmed SARS-CoV-2 infection or an uninfected control (not recorded which).

This clonotype turned up a few times. V gene TRBV7-8 combines with J gene TRBJ1-1; 7 bases line up with TRBD1. The CDR3 has 13 amino acids. Trimming at V came to 8 bases and at J to 5 bases, leaving 8 bases not matched to a gene. Germline CDR1 is SGHVS and CDR2 is FQNEAQ. CDR3 coding DNA: TGTGCCAGCGCCGAGGACAGGAGGACTGAAGCTTTCTTT. Encoded protein: CASAEDRRTEAFF.

This clonotype has just a few counts. The chain carries TRBV5-1 and TRBJ2-5; 9 bases agree with TRBD2. The germline V gene encodes CDR1 SGHRS and CDR2 YFSETQ. V shed 3 bases and J 1 base; nucleotides not matched to a gene: 13. CDR3 length: 18 residues. The CDR3 protein is CASSSTVAGTSLQETQYF. DNA for the CDR3: TGCGCCAGCAGCTCGACAGTTGCCGGGACTAGCCTCCAAGAGACCCAGTACTTC.

This chain uses TRBV12-3 or TRBV12-4 with TRBJ2-3; 9 bases line up with TRBD1. There are 15 residues in the CDR3. After removal of 5 bases from V and 6 bases from J, the junction contained 9 bases not matched to a gene. The CDR3 is CASSPPGQGKDTQYF. The CDR3 DNA follows: TGTGCCAGCAGTCCACCGGGACAGGGAAAGGATACGCAGTATTTT.

This clonotype has a count of ten or more. V is TRBV5-1 and J is TRBJ2-7; 11 nucleotides match TRBD1. V was clipped by 4 bases and J by 7 bases; unmatched bases: 10. Germline V gives CDR1 SGHRS, CDR2 YFSETQ. The CDR3 is 15 residues long. Written as DNA, the CDR3 is TGCGCCAGCAGCCGTGAGACCGGGACAGGGGGTGAGCAGTACTTC. Encoded protein: CASSRETGTGGEQYF.

The V gene is TRBV6-6, the J gene TRBJ2-2; 14 bases are a match to TRBD2. The CDR3 is 16 residues long. The V and J ends lost 2 bases and 6 bases, in that order; junction bases with no gene match: 2. Germline V lookup: CDR1 MNHNY, CDR2 SVGAGI (reference sequence). CDR3 DNA sequence: TGTGCCAGCAGTTACCCGACTAGCGGGAGGGCCGGGGAGCTGTTTTTT. Its translation: CASSYPTSGRAGELFF.

This clonotype was seen many times. V usage is TRBV7-9 and J usage is TRBJ2-1; 8 bases are shared with TRBD2. Germline CDR1 is SEHNR and CDR2 is FQNEAQ (reference sequence). V shed 5 bases and J 0 bases; nucleotides not matched to a gene: 9. The CDR3 loop spans 17 amino acids. The CDR3 DNA reads as TGTGCCAGCAGCCCCTGGGGAAGCGGGAGCTCCTACAATGAGCAGTTCTTC. Its protein product is CASSPWGSGSSYNEQFF.

This clonotype was picked up a small number of times. The V call is TRBV24-1, the J call TRBJ2-1; D gene ambiguous. The V gene lost 3 bases and the J gene lost 9 bases, with 11 bases spanning the gap. This CDR3 comprises 13 residues. Germline V gene sequence: CDR1 KGHDR, CDR2 SFDVKD. This CDR3 reads CATSDPTSSEQFF. Written as DNA, the CDR3 is TGTGCCACCAGTGATCCTACAAGCAGTGAGCAGTTCTTC.

This clonotype was counted between two and nine times. The chain links TRBV4-1 to TRBJ1-6, with TRBD1 matching over 7 bases. Germline lookup yields CDR1 MGHRA and CDR2 YSYEKL. The CDR3 runs 15 residues. V lost 3 bases, J lost 10 bases, and 9 bases stayed unmatched. This CDR3 is CASSHRLGDSSPLHF. The CDR3 nucleotides are TGCGCCAGCAGCCACCGTTTGGGGGACAGCTCACCCCTCCACTTT.

This clonotype was recorded at least ten times. The chain combines TRBV3-1 with TRBJ2-1; 7 bases are a match to TRBD2. J was trimmed by 7 bases and V by 1 base; bases with no gene match: 10. The germline CDR1 and CDR2 sequences are LGHDT and YNNKEL (reference sequence). This CDR3 is built from 16 residues. The CDR3 loop reads CASSQGGRANGNEQFF. The CDR3 coding sequence is TGTGCCAGCAGCCAAGGAGGGAGGGCCAATGGTAATGAGCAGTTCTTC.

This clonotype has just a few counts. This rearrangement joins TRBV6-5 to TRBJ2-7; D is unclear. This CDR3 comprises 14 residues. The V gene lost 0 bases and the J gene lost 2 bases, with 8 bases spanning the gap. Germline CDR1 and CDR2: MNHEY and SVGAGI. CDR3 loop: CASSYSNIPYEQYF. In DNA form, the CDR3 reads TGTGCCAGCAGTTACTCGAACATTCCCTACGAGCAGTACTTC.

This clonotype was recorded a few times. The chain links TRBV28 to TRBJ2-1, with D possibly TRBD2 on 6 matching bases. This CDR3 region has 15 residues. Looked up from germline, CDR1 is MDHEN and CDR2 is SYDVKM. V gave up 5 bases and J gave up 7 bases, with 18 bases separating them. The CDR3 DNA reads TGTGCCAGCAGTCCGGCGGGAAGTCCCTCAAATGAGCAGTTCTTC. Its translation is CASSPAGSPSNEQFF.

This clonotype was detected many times. This chain connects TRBV28 to TRBJ2-7; tentatively, D is TRBD1 or TRBD2 (7 bases each). Deletions cut 6 bases from V and 1 base from J, with 16 bases between. Germline V gene data show CDR1 as MDHEN and CDR2 as SYDVKM. The CDR3 has 15 residues. Here the CDR3 reads CASRSAGGGSYEQYF. The CDR3 DNA is TGTGCCAGCAGGTCCGCAGGGGGGGGTTCCTACGAGCAGTACTTC.

This clonotype has a count of ten or more. This chain joins TRBV20-1 and TRBJ1-1; D is ambiguous. V lost 5 bases and J 2 bases, leaving 6 bases between the germline ends. The CDR3 sequence is 11 residues long. The V gene's germline CDR1 is DFQATT and CDR2 SNEGSKA (reference sequence). The CDR3 region is CSALSNTEAFF. The CDR3 nucleotides are TGCAGTGCTCTAAGTAACACTGAAGCTTTCTTT.

This clonotype was counted many times. This sequence joins TRBV12-5 and TRBJ2-3, with unresolved D. CDR1 is LGHNT and CDR2 is FRNRAP in the germline V gene. V shed 1 base and J shed 1 base, with 6 bases lying between them. This CDR3 spans 14 amino acids. The CDR3 sequence is CASGLGVGTDTQYF. CDR3 DNA: TGTGCTAGTGGTTTGGGAGTGGGCACAGATACGCAGTATTTT.

This clonotype was recorded at least ten times. The V gene is TRBV24-1, the J gene TRBJ1-2; D possibly corresponds to TRBD1 (6 bases). The V end lost 4 bases, the J end lost 4 bases, and 12 bases lay between the germline ends. Germline lookup yields CDR1 KGHDR and CDR2 SFDVKD. This CDR3 contains 14 residues. CDR3 in DNA: TGTGCCACCAGTGACTCCGGGACAACCTATGGCTACACCTTC. Its translation: CATSDSGTTYGYTF.

This clonotype was detected a few times. J is TRBJ2-5 and V is TRBV20-1; D tentatively fits TRBD1 or TRBD2 (5 bases each). V was trimmed by 0 bases and J by 4 bases, leaving 21 bases between them. The CDR3 covers 17 residues. Germline CDR1 and CDR2: DFQATT and SNEGSKA (reference sequence). This chain's CDR3 is CSARDGTRGQTGETQYF. CDR3 in DNA: TGCAGTGCTAGAGACGGGACGAGGGGCCAGACGGGAGAGACCCAGTACTTC.

In its sample, this clonotype was seen many times. DNA for the CDR3: TGTGCCAGCAGTCAGACCCGGGACGGTTATAGCAATCAGCCCCAGCATTTT. Residues: CASSQTRDGYSNQPQHF. The chain carries TRBV6-4 and TRBJ1-5, with D tentatively TRBD1 (5 bases). This CDR3 spans 17 amino acids. In germline, CDR1 is MRHNA, CDR2 SNTAGT. V lost 5 bases, J lost 0 bases, and 17 bases lay in between.

The chain employs TRBV18 and TRBJ1-4; weak D call: TRBD1 (6 bases). Germline CDR1 KGHSH, CDR2 LQKENI. The V and J ends lost 6 bases and 0 bases respectively, with 17 bases between them. This CDR3 is built from 17 residues. CDR3 in amino acids: CASSPRSGTPTNEKLFF. CDR3 coding DNA: TGTGCCAGCTCTCCCCGTTCCGGGACACCAACTAATGAAAAACTGTTTTTT.

This clonotype was seen ten or more times. The V call is TRBV28, the J call TRBJ2-3, with no clear D. The CDR3 spans 13 residues. Per germline, CDR1 MDHEN and CDR2 SYDVKM. V shed 7 bases and J shed 5 bases, with 13 bases lying between them. CDR3 sequence: CASNSATRDTQYF. The CDR3 coding sequence is TGTGCCAGCAATTCGGCTACGAGAGATACGCAGTATTTT.

This clonotype was observed a handful of times. The J gene is TRBJ1-1, the V gene TRBV20-1; D uncertain. This CDR3 comprises 14 residues. Germline values: CDR1 DFQATT, CDR2 SNEGSKA (reference sequence). V was trimmed by 3 bases and J by 3 bases, leaving 14 bases between them. The chain's CDR3 is CSAREGGFYTEAFF. The CDR3 coding sequence is TGCAGTGCTAGGGAGGGTGGTTTCTACACTGAAGCTTTCTTT.

This clonotype was detected many times. CDR3 protein: CASSLRWADSDGPYSNQPQHF. Written as DNA, the CDR3 is TGTGCCAGCAGTTTGAGGTGGGCAGACTCGGACGGCCCTTATAGCAATCAGCCCCAGCATTTT. The chain combines TRBV27 with TRBJ1-5, with D unclear. This CDR3 comprises 21 residues. Looked up from germline, CDR1 is MNHEY and CDR2 is SMNVEV (reference sequence). Trimming stripped 3 bases from V and 0 bases from J, with 27 bases between.